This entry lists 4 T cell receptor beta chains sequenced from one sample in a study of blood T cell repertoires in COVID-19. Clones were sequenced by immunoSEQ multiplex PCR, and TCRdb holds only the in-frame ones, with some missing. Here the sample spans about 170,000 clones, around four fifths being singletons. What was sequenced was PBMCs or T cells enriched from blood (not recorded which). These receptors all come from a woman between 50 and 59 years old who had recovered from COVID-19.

This CDR3 is CASSFGSGGTEAFF. CDR3 DNA: TGCGCCAGCAGCTTTGGCTCTGGGGGGACTGAAGCTTTCTTT. The V and J genes are TRBV5-1 and TRBJ1-1; maybe TRBD1 (5 bases). V gave up 2 bases and J gave up 5 bases, with 13 bases separating them. The CDR3 runs to 14 residues. Germline CDR1 reads SGHRS; CDR2 reads YFSETQ.

This chain's CDR3 is CASSSLGGSGNTIYF. The CDR3 DNA sequence: TGTGCCAGCAGCTCCCTAGGCGGCTCTGGAAACACCATATATTTT. This chain joins TRBV11-3 and TRBJ1-3; no definite D call. Trimming pared 4 bases from V and 0 bases from J, leaving 10 bases between. The CDR3 loop spans 15 amino acids. Germline lookup yields CDR1 SGHNT and CDR2 YENEEA. Based on the CDR3 plus reference TRBV11-3 and TRBJ1-3, the full variable domain is EAGVVQSPRYKIIEKKQPVAFWCNPISGHNTLYWYLQNLGQGPELLIRYENEEAVDDSQLPKDRFSAERLKGVDSTLKIQPAELGDSAVYLCASSSLGGSGNTIYFGEGSWLTVV.

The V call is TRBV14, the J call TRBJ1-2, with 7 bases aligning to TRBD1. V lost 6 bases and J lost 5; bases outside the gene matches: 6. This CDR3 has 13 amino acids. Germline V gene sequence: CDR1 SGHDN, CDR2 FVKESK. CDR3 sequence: CASSRGQRYGYTF. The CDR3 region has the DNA TGTGCCAGCAGTCGGGGACAGCGTTATGGCTACACCTTC. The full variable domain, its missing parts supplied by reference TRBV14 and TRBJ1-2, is EAGVTQFPSHSVIEKGQTVTLRCDPISGHDNLYWYRRVMGKEIKFLLHFVKESKQDESGMPNNRFLAERTGGTYSTLKVQPAELEDSGVYFCASSRGQRYGYTFGSGTRLTVV.

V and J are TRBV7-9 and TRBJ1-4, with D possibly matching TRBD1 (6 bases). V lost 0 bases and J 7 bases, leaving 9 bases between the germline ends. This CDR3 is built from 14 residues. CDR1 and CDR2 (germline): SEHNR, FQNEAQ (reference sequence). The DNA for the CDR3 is TGTGCCAGCAGCTTAGCACAGGGCAGTGAAAAACTGTTTTTT. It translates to CASSLAQGSEKLFF.